These 19 T cell receptor beta chains were all obtained from the same sample, sequenced in a study of CXCR3-negative and CXCR3-positive naive CD8 T cells. All TRB cDNA libraries came from 5' RACE performed with UMI labels. TCRdb re-called the 5' RACE reads; every CDR3 protein appears as one record, without DNA. This listing includes about 41,000 distinct CDR3 sequences. The source material was memory CD8+ T cells from blood. The receptors come from a human donor in good health. Some clones in this sample may be carry-over from other donors' samples.

The gene calls are TRBV6-2 or TRBV6-3 and TRBJ2-1; TCRdb indicates TRBD1, and absent DNA this call remains unverified. The CDR3 spans 16 residues. In germline, CDR1 is MNHEY, CDR2 SVGEGT. The CDR3 reads CASSTDPGGEDNEQFF.

The rearrangement uses TRBV7-9 and TRBJ2-7; TCRdb indicates TRBD1, and absent DNA this call remains unverified. The CDR3 consists of 11 residues. Germline CDR1 is SEHNR and CDR2 is FQNEAQ (reference sequence). CDR3 sequence: CASSSGTGNFF.

CDR3 loop: CSVWADSSYEQYF. The chain has TRBV29-1 and TRBJ2-7; the TRBD1 assignment by TCRdb is unverifiable without DNA. Germline V gene sequence: CDR1 SQVTM, CDR2 ANQGSEA. CDR3 length: 13 amino acids.

The chain combines TRBV4-3 with TRBJ1-6. CDR1 and CDR2 from the germline V gene are LGHNA and YSLEER. The CDR3 loop spans 17 amino acids. The CDR3 here is CASSQGSRSSYNSPLHF.

This chain uses TRBV20-1 with TRBJ1-1; TCRdb returns TRBD1, unconfirmable since there is no DNA. In germline, CDR1 is DFQATT, CDR2 SNEGSKA (reference sequence). The CDR3 loop spans 15 amino acids. CDR3 residues: CSARGDRLANTEAFF.

V is TRBV2 and J is TRBJ2-1; TCRdb returns TRBD1, unconfirmable since there is no DNA. The CDR3 loop spans 11 amino acids. Germline V gives CDR1 SNHLY, CDR2 FYNNEI. CDR3 residues: CASSPGGDEFF.

The CDR3 protein is CASSLELAGGGLEQYF. The V call is TRBV7-6, the J call TRBJ2-7; TCRdb's assignment of TRBD2 cannot be checked, as there is no DNA. Germline CDR1 reads SGHVS; CDR2 reads FNYEAQ. CDR3 size: 16 residues. Combining the CDR3 with reference TRBV7-6 and TRBJ2-7 gives the whole variable domain GAGVSQSPRYKVTKRGQDVALRCDPISGHVSLYWYRQALGQGPEFLTYFNYEAQQDKSGLPNDRFSAERPEGSISTLTIQRTEQRDSAMYRCASSLELAGGGLEQYFGPGTRLTVT.

This chain links TRBV30 with TRBJ2-7; no DNA is available, so the TRBD1 call from TCRdb remains unchecked. Germline V gene sequence: CDR1 GTSNPN, CDR2 SVGIG (reference sequence). The length of the CDR3 is 12 residues. The CDR3 reads CAIRTGEREQYF.

The CDR3 loop reads CASSPPDGTQYF. This chain connects TRBV11-2 to TRBJ2-5; TCRdb gives TRBD1 as the D gene, but with no DNA this cannot be confirmed. Germline CDR1 is SGHAT and CDR2 is FQNNGV. The CDR3 contains 12 residues.

The genes are TRBV4-3 and TRBJ2-7; no DNA is available, so the TRBD1 call from TCRdb remains unchecked. The V gene's germline CDR1 is LGHNA and CDR2 YSLEER. This CDR3 has 16 residues. CDR3 amino acids: CASSQDRDRGAYEQYF.

The chain employs TRBV7-6 and TRBJ2-7; the D call from TCRdb, TRBD1, cannot be confirmed without DNA. The CDR3 is 15 amino acids. Germline loops: CDR1 SGHVS, CDR2 FNYEAQ. CDR3 amino acids: CASSGQTASDYEQYF.

V gene TRBV28 combines with J gene TRBJ2-7. CDR1 is MDHEN and CDR2 is SYDVKM in the germline V gene. This CDR3 is 12 amino acids long. The CDR3 sequence is CASSLDPHEQYF.

The rearrangement joins TRBV12-3 or TRBV12-4 to TRBJ1-2; TCRdb selects TRBD1, and the lack of DNA leaves this call unchecked. This CDR3 spans 15 amino acids. The CDR3 loop reads CASSKPGQPLYGYTF.

The J gene is TRBJ2-3, the V gene TRBV4-3; the TCRdb call, TRBD1, lacks DNA for checking. This CDR3 comprises 17 residues. CDR1 and CDR2 (germline): LGHNA, YSLEER. The CDR3 spells CASSQEFVGSALDTQYF.

The chain has TRBV5-1 and TRBJ1-3; the D gene TCRdb calls, TRBD1, cannot be checked with no DNA. The CDR3 length is 15 residues. The germline CDR1 and CDR2 sequences are SGHRS and YFSETQ. The CDR3 is CASSPDTGSGNTIYF.

This chain links TRBV7-9 with TRBJ2-7; TCRdb gives TRBD1 as the D gene, but with no DNA this cannot be confirmed. CDR1 is SEHNR and CDR2 is FQNEAQ in the germline V gene (reference sequence). CDR3 size: 14 residues. CDR3 sequence: CASSLGQGQDEQYF.

The gene calls are TRBV20-1 and TRBJ1-1. The CDR3 covers 12 residues. Germline V CDR1 and CDR2: DFQATT, SNEGSKA (reference sequence). This CDR3 reads CSAKVSDTEAFF.

The rearrangement uses TRBV20-1 and TRBJ2-7; TCRdb's D call of TRBD1 is untestable without DNA. Per germline, CDR1 DFQATT and CDR2 SNEGSKA (reference sequence). This CDR3 comprises 14 residues. CDR3 protein: CSARDPTGWFEQYF.

The chain links TRBV29-1 to TRBJ2-1. The CDR3 spans 12 residues. Germline CDR1 is SQVTM and CDR2 is ANQGSEA. CDR3 amino acids: CSVDGLANEQFF.